This T cell receptor (beta chain) comes out of a study of blood T cell repertoires in COVID-19. The repertoire was sequenced with immunoSEQ multiplex PCR; TCRdb's copy has only in-frame clones and lacks some. This sample yields about 210,000 clones, of which 84% are seen a single time; around 7.8% belongs to the top ten. Those enrolled in Seattle joined during active infection and were followed longitudinally afterward. The sample comprised peripheral blood. The source of this sequence is a woman over 75 with COVID-19, enrolled during active disease.

CDR3 amino acids: CASRSGMNTEAFF. The CDR3 DNA reads TGTGCCAGCAGATCCGGGATGAACACTGAAGCTTTCTTT. The V call is TRBV7-3, the J call TRBJ1-1; no definite D call. Germline V CDR1 and CDR2: SGHTA, FQGTGA. The V end lost 6 bases, the J end lost 0 bases, and 8 bases lay between the germline ends. CDR3 length equals 13 residues.